Listed here are 11 T cell receptor beta chains from one sample, sequenced in a study of OX40 agonist ivuxolimab in advanced cancers. TCRdb keeps only in-frame clones here, not all; method: immunoSEQ multiplex PCR. The repertoire holds under 85,000 clones, with 88% as singletons. Sequencing was performed on CD4+ or CD8+ T cells sorted from blood, taken in a trial of the OX40 agonist ivuxolimab. The source is an adult with an advanced solid tumor such as melanoma, head and neck, liver or kidney cancer.

This chain links TRBV6-1 with TRBJ1-2; D may be TRBD1 (5 bases). V was cut by 1 base and J by 8 bases, with 11 bases left in between. The CDR3 covers 13 residues. Looked up from germline, CDR1 is MNHNS and CDR2 is SASEGT. The CDR3 coding sequence is TGTGCCAGCAGTGAAGTTCCGGGGGGAGGCTACACCTTC. This translates into CASSEVPGGGYTF.

The chain employs TRBV6-5 and TRBJ2-7; D is undetermined. The germline gives CDR1 MNHEY, CDR2 SVGAGI. Trimming removed 4 bases at V and 4 bases at J, with 8 bases between. This CDR3 spans 12 amino acids. CDR3 loop: CASSSLTYEQYF. DNA of the CDR3: TGTGCCAGCAGTTCCTTAACTTACGAGCAGTACTTC.

The chain uses TRBV18 and TRBJ2-1; 8 bases map to TRBD2. The germline gives CDR1 KGHSH, CDR2 LQKENI. The trim removed 4 bases at V and 6 bases at J, leaving 5 bases unmatched. This CDR3 has 14 amino acids. The CDR3 spells CASSLFSGSNEQFF. In DNA form, the CDR3 reads TGTGCCAGCTCACTATTCAGCGGGAGCAATGAGCAGTTCTTC.

The J gene is TRBJ1-2, the V gene TRBV6-5, with a possible D match to TRBD1 (5 bases). Between the trimmed V and J ends, which lost 0 bases and 5 bases, there was a span of 13 bases. CDR1 and CDR2 from the germline V gene are MNHEY and SVGAGI. The length of the CDR3 is 15 residues. The CDR3 region is CASSYSGGEGYGYTF. CDR3 sequence (DNA): TGTGCCAGCAGTTACTCGGGAGGGGAAGGGTATGGCTACACCTTC.

This chain connects TRBV5-4 to TRBJ2-3; 7 nucleotides align to TRBD1. Per the germline V gene, CDR1 is SGHNT and CDR2 is YYREEE (reference sequence). V lost 0 bases, J lost 4 bases, and 5 bases stayed unmatched. The CDR3 spans 15 residues. This chain's CDR3 is CASSLDRGTADTQYF. CDR3 in DNA: TGTGCCAGCAGCTTGGACAGGGGCACGGCAGATACGCAGTATTTT.

The chain employs TRBV18 and TRBJ1-2, with D maybe TRBD1 (5 bases). Trimming stripped 6 bases from V and 8 bases from J, with 19 bases between. CDR3 length: 14 amino acids. CDR1 is KGHSH and CDR2 is LQKENI in the germline V gene. This chain's CDR3 is CASSIKRQIEGYTF. The CDR3 nucleotides are TGTGCCAGCTCTATAAAAAGACAGATAGAGGGCTACACCTTC.

This chain uses TRBV11-2 with TRBJ1-4; maybe TRBD1 (5 bases). Germline CDR1 SGHAT, CDR2 FQNNGV. The CDR3 spans 13 residues. V dropped 3 bases and J dropped 7 bases, with 9 bases sitting between them. The CDR3 reads CASSFIGGEKLFF. For the CDR3, the DNA is TGTGCCAGCAGCTTTATTGGGGGTGAAAAACTGTTTTTT. The whole variable domain, remainder taken from reference TRBV11-2 and TRBJ1-4, is EAGVAQSPRYKIIEKRQSVAFWCNPISGHATLYWYQQILGQGPKLLIQFQNNGVVDDSQLPKDRFSAERLKGVDSTLKIQPAKLEDSAVYLCASSFIGGEKLFFGSGTQLSVL.

The chain has TRBV4-2 and TRBJ2-3, with TRBD2 identical over 13 bases. The CDR3 has 15 amino acids. Germline V gene lookup returns CDR1 LGHNA and CDR2 YNFKEQ. V lost 5 bases and J lost 6; bases outside the gene matches: 5. CDR3 protein: CASSSGLAGFDTQYF. DNA for the CDR3: TGTGCCAGCAGCTCGGGACTAGCGGGATTTGATACGCAGTATTTT.

This chain connects TRBV2 to TRBJ1-1, with D perhaps TRBD1 (6 bases). Trimming took 6 bases from V and 3 from J, leaving 14 bases between them. Germline V gene data show CDR1 as SNHLY and CDR2 as FYNNEI. The CDR3 length is 14 residues. The CDR3 spells CASSSQEGDTEAFF. CDR3 DNA: TGTGCCAGCAGCTCACAGGAGGGGGACACTGAAGCTTTCTTT.

The chain has TRBV6-1 and TRBJ2-6; perhaps TRBD2 as D (5 bases). The CDR3 has 16 residues. Trimming pared 4 bases from V and 0 bases from J, leaving 10 bases between. Looked up from germline, CDR1 is MNHNS and CDR2 is SASEGT. Here the CDR3 reads CASSAGLNSGANVLTF. CDR3 bases: TGTGCCAGCAGTGCCGGACTGAACTCTGGGGCCAACGTCCTGACTTTC.

For the CDR3, the DNA is TGTGCCAGCAGTCCACAGGATGTAGATACGCAGTATTTT. Translation gives CASSPQDVDTQYF. The chain employs TRBV28 and TRBJ2-3; a weak D match, TRBD1 (5 bases). Between the trimmed V and J ends, which lost 5 bases and 5 bases, there was a span of 11 bases. CDR1 and CDR2 (germline): MDHEN, SYDVKM. The CDR3 loop spans 13 amino acids.